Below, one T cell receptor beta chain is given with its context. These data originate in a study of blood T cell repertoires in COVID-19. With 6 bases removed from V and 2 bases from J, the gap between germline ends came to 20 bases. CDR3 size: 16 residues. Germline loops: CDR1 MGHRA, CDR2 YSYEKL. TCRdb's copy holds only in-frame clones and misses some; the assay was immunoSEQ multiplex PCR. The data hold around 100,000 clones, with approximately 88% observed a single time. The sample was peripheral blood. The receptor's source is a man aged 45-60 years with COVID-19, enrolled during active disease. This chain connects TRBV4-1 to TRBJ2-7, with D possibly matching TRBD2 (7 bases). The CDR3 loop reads CASSPRLGGHTYEQYF. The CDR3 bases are TGCGCCAGCAGTCCCCGTCTGGGGGGGCACACCTACGAGCAGTACTTC.